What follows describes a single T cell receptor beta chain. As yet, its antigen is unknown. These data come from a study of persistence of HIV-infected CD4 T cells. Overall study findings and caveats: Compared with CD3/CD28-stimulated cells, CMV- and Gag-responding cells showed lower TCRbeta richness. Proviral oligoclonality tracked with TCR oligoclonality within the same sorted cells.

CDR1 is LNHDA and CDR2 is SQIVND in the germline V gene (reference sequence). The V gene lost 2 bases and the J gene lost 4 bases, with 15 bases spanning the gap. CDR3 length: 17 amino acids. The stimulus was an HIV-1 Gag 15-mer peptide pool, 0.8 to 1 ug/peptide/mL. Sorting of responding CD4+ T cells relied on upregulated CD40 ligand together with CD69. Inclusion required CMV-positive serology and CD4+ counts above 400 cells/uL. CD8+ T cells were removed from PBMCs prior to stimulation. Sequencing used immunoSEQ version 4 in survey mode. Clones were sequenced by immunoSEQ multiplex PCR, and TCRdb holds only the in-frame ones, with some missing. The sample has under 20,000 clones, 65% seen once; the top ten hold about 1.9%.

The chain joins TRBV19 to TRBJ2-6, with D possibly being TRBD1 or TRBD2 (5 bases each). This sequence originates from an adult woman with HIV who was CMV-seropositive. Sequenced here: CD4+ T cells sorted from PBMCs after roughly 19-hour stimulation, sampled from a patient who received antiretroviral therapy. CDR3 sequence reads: CASSISNGALGANVLTF. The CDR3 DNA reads TGTGCCAGTAGTATAAGTAACGGGGCATTAGGGGCCAACGTCCTGACTTTC.